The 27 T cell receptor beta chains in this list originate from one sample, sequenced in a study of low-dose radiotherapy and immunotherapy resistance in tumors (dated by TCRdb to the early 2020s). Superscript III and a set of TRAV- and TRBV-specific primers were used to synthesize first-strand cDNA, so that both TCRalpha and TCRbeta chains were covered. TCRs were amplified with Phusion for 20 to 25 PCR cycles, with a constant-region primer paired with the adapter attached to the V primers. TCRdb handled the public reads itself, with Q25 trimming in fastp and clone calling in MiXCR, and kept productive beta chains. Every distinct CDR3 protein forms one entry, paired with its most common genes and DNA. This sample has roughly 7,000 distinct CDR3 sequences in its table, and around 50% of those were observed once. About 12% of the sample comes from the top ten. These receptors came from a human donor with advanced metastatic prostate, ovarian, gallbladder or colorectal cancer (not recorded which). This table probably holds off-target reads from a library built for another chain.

CDR3 sequence reads: CASSLEGSYEQYF. Written as DNA, the CDR3 is TGCGCCAGCAGCTTGGAAGGATCCTACGAGCAGTACTTC. V gene TRBV5-1 combines with J gene TRBJ2-7; D remains unclear. Germline-derived CDR1 and CDR2 are SGHRS and YFSETQ. The CDR3 has 13 residues. Trimming removed 0 bases at V and 1 base at J, with 5 bases between.

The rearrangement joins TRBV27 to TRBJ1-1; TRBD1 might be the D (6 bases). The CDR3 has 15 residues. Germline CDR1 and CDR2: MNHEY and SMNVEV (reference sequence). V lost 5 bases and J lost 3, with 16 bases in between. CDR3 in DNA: TGTGCCAGCAGTCCGGGGGCCTACAGGTACACTGAAGCTTTCTTT. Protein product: CASSPGAYRYTEAFF.

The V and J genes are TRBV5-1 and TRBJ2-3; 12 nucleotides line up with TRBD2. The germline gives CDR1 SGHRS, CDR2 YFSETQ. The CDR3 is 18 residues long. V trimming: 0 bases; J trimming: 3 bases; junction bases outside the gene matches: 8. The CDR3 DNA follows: TGCGCCAGCAGCTTGGCGAGGACTAGCGGGGAGTTGACAGATACGCAGTATTTT. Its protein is CASSLARTSGELTDTQYF.

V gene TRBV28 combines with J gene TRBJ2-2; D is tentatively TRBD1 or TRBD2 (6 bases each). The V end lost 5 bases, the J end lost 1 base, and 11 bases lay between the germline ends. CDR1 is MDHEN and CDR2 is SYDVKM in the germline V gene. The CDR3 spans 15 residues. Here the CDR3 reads CASSPGGGNTGELFF. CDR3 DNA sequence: TGTGCCAGCAGTCCCGGAGGGGGGAACACCGGGGAGCTGTTTTTT.

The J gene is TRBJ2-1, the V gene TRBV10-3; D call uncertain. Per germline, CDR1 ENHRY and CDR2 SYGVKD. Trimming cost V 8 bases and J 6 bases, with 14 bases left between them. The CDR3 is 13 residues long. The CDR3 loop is CAISKDAPNEQFF. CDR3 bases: TGTGCCATCTCGAAGGACGCTCCCAATGAGCAGTTCTTC.

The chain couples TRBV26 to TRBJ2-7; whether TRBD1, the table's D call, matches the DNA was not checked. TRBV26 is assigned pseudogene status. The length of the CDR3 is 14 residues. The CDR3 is CASSPSTGGYEQYF. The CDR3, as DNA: TGTGCCAGCAGTCCCTCGACAGGGGGCTACGAGCAGTACTTC.

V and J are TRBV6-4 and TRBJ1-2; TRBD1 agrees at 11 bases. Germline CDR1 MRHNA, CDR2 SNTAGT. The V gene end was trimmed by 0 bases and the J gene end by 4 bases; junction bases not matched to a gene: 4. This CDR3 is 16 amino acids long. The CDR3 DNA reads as TGTGCCAGCAGTGACTCGGGGACAGGGGGAGGCTATGGCTACACCTTC. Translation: CASSDSGTGGGYGYTF.

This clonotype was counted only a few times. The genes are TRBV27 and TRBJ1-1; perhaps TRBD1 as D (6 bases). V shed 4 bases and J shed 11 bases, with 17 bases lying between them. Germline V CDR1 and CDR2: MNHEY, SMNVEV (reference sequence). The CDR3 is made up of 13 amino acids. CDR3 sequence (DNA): TGTGCCAGCAGTTCCCAAAACGGGGGGCTGGCTTTCTTT. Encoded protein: CASSSQNGGLAFF.

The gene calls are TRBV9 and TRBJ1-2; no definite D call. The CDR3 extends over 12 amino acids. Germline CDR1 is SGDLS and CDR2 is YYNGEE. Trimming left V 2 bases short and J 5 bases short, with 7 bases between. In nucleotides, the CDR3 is TGTGCCAGCAGCGTGGGGAGGTATGGCTACACCTTC. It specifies CASSVGRYGYTF.

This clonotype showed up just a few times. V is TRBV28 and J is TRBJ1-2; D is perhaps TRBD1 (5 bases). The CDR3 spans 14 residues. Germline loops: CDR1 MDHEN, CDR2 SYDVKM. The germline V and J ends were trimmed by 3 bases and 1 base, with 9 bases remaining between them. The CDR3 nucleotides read TGTGCCAGCAGTTTGAGACAGTATAACTATGGCTACACCTTC. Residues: CASSLRQYNYGYTF.

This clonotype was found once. The CDR3 DNA sequence: TGTGCCAGTAGTATAGCAAGGACAGGGAGCTACGAGCAGTACTTC. Amino acid sequence: CASSIARTGSYEQYF. The rearrangement links TRBV19 to TRBJ2-7; 8 nucleotides line up with TRBD1. CDR1 is LNHDA and CDR2 is SQIVND in the germline V gene (reference sequence). V was clipped by 1 base and J by 3 bases; unmatched bases: 5. This CDR3 has 15 residues.

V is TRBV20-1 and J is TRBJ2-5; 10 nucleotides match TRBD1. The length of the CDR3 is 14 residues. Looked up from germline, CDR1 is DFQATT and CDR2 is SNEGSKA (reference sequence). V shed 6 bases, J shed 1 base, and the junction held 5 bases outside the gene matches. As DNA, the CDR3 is TGCAGTGCCATAGGGGACAGGGGCCAAGAGACCCAGTACTTC. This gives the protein CSAIGDRGQETQYF.

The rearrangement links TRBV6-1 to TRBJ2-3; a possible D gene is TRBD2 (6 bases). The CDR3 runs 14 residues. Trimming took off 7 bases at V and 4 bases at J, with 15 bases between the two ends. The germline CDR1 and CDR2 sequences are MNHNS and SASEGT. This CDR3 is CASTGRWGADTQYF. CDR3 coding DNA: TGTGCCAGCACCGGTCGGTGGGGGGCAGATACGCAGTATTTT.

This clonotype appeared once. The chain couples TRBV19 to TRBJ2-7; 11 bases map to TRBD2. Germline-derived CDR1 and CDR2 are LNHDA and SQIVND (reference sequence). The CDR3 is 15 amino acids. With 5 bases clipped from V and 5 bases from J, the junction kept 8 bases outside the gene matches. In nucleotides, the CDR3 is TGTGCCAGTAGTGGAGGACTAGCGGGCATGGACGAGCAGTACTTC. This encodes CASSGGLAGMDEQYF. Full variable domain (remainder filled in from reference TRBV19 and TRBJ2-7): DGGITQSPKYLFRKEGQNVTLSCEQNLNHDAMYWYRQDPGQGLRLIYYSQIVNDFQKGDIAEGYSVSREKKESFPLTVTSAQKNPTAFYLCASSGGLAGMDEQYFGPGTRLTVT.

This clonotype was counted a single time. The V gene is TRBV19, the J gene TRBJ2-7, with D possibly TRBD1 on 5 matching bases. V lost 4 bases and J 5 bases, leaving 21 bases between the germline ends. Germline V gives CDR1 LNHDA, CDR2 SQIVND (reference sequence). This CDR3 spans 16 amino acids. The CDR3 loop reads CASSRPGRTDLDEQYF. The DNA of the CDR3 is TGTGCCAGTAGTAGGCCAGGGCGGACGGATTTAGACGAGCAGTACTTC.

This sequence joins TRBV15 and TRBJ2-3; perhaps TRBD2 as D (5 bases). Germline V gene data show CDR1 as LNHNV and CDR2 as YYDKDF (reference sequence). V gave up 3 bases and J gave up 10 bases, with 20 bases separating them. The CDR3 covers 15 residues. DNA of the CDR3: TGTGCCACCAGCAGCCCCACCCAGAGGGTTGGGTCGCAGTATTTT. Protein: CATSSPTQRVGSQYF.

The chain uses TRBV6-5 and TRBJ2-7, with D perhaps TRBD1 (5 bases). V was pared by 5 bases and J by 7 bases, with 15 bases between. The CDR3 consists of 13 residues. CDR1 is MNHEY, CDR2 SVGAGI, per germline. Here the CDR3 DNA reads TGTGCCAGCAGTGAATCTTACAGGAAAGAGCAGTACTTC. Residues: CASSESYRKEQYF.

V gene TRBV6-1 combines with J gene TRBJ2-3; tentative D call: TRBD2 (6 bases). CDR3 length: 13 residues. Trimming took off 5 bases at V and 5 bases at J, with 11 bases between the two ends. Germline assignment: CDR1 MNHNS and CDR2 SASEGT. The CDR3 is CASSPPGEDTQYF. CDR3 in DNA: TGTGCCAGCAGTCCCCCGGGGGAAGATACGCAGTATTTT.

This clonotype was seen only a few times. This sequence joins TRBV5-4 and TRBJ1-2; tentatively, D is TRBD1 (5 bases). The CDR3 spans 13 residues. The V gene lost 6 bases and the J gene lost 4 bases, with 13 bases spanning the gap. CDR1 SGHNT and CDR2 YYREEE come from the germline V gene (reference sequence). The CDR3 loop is CASNRGGSYGYTF. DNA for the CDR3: TGTGCCAGCAATCGGGGGGGAAGCTATGGCTACACCTTC.

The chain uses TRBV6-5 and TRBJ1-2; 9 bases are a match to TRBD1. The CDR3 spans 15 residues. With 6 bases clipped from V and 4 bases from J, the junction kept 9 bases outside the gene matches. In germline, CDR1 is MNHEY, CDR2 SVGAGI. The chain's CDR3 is CASRPGTGIGYGYTF. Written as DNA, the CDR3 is TGTGCCAGCAGGCCCGGGACAGGGATAGGCTATGGCTACACCTTC.

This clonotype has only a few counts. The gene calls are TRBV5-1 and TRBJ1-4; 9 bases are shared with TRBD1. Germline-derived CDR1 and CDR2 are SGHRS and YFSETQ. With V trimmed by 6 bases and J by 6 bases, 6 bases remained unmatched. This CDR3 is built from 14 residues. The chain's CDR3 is CASKQGAVDEKLFF. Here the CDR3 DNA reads TGCGCCAGCAAACAGGGGGCGGTAGATGAAAAACTGTTTTTT.

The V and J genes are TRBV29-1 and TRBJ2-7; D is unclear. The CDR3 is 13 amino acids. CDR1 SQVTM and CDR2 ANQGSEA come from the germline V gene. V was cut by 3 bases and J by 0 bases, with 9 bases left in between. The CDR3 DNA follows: TGCAGCGTTGAGGGTCAGCTCTCCTACGAGCAGTACTTC. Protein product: CSVEGQLSYEQYF.

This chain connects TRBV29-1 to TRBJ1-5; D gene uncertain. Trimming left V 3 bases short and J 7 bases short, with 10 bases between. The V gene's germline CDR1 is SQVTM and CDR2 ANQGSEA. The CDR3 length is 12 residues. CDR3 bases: TGCAGCGTTGAGGAGGGTGGACAGCCCCAGCATTTT. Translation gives CSVEEGGQPQHF.

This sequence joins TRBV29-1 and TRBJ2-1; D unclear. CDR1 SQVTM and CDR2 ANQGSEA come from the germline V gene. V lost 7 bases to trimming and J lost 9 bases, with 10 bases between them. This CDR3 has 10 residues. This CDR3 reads CSGRFGEQFF. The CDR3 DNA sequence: TGCAGCGGTAGGTTTGGTGAGCAGTTCTTC.

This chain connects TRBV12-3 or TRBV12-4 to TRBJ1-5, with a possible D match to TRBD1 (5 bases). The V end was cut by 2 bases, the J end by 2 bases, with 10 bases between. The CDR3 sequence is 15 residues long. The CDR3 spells CASSLLGGGNQPQHF. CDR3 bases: TGTGCCAGCAGTTTACTTGGGGGAGGCAATCAGCCCCAGCATTTT.

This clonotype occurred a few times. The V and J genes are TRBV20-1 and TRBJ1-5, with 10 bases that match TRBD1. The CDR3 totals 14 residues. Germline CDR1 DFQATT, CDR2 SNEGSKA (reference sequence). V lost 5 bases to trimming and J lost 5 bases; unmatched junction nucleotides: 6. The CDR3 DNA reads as TGCAGTGCTGCCGGGACAGGGGCCTATCAGCCCCAGCATTTT. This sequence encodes CSAAGTGAYQPQHF.

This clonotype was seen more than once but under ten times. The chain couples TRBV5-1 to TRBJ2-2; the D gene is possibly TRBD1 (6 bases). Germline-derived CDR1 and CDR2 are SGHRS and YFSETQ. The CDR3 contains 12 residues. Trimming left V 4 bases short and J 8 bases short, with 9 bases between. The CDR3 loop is CASSTGQGELFF. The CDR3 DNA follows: TGCGCCAGCAGCACTGGACAGGGGGAGCTGTTTTTT.